This TCR beta chain was retrieved from a study of CD8 T cells in ankylosing spondylitis. The germline CDR1 and CDR2 sequences are SEHNR and FQNEAQ (reference sequence). Trimming removed 5 bases at V and 5 bases at J, with 9 bases between. CDR3 length: 13 residues. Generation of TCR beta libraries employed quantitative 5'-RACE incorporating molecular barcodes. TCRdb re-derived calls from the 5' RACE reads in MiXCR, one entry per CDR3 protein. The data hold about 350,000 distinct CDR3 sequences, with 20% observed a single time. With respect to this clonotype: The antigen remains undetermined.

Study results and caveats: In synovial fluid and blood from reactive arthritis, some motif variants were previously reported. In ankylosing spondylitis blood, a motif of roughly 8 highly homologous TCR beta variants appeared characteristic. Clones linked to disease were reported to show significant enrichment in matched ankylosing spondylitis synovial fluid.

This TCR was recovered from a male donor with ankylosing spondylitis or in good health (not recorded which). The chain carries TRBV7-9 and TRBJ2-2; D is uncertain. Sequenced: blood, either unsorted or a sorted T cell fraction (not recorded which). The CDR3 DNA is TGTGCCAGCAGCCCAGGCCTAACCGGGGAGCTGTTTTTT. As protein: CASSPGLTGELFF.